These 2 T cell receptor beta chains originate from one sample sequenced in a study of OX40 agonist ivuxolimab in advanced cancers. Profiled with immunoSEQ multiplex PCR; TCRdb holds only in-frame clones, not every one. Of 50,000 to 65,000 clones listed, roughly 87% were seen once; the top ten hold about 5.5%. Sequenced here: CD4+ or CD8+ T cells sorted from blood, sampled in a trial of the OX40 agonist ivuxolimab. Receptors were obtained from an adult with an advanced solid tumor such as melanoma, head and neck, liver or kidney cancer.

The CDR3 spells CASSLVTVNTEAFF. CDR3 DNA sequence: TGTGCCAGCAGCTTGGTCACAGTGAACACTGAAGCTTTCTTT. The genes are TRBV5-4 and TRBJ1-1; D is unclear. Germline lookup yields CDR1 SGHNT and CDR2 YYREEE (reference sequence). Trimming left V 0 bases short and J 0 bases short, with 6 bases between. This CDR3 is 14 amino acids long.

CDR3 region: CASSLAEGSNQPQHF. The CDR3 DNA sequence: TGTGCCAGCAGCTTAGCGGAAGGTAGCAATCAGCCCCAGCATTTT. The chain combines TRBV7-9 with TRBJ1-5; unclear D gene. CDR1 SEHNR and CDR2 FQNEAQ come from the germline V gene (reference sequence). This CDR3 region has 15 residues. The V end lost 0 bases, the J end lost 0 bases, and 6 bases lay between the germline ends.